The source of this TCR beta chain is a study of T cells in Graves' hyperthyroidism and ophthalmopathy. Whole-study results and caveats: Clonotypes that were expanded in thyroid above 0.001 mostly appeared in blood too.

In regard to this clonotype: Its antigen is as yet unknown. This may stem from a read error, because a much larger clone lies one nucleotide away.

It was RNA transcripts that yielded the amplified TCR beta CDR3 regions. An initial round of RT-PCR targeting the TCR CDR3 relied on the HTBI primer set. TCRdb independently ran MiXCR on the multiplex PCR reads; one entry per CDR3 protein. The table shows about 840,000 distinct CDR3 sequences, with 35% to 40% occurring only once. Diagnosis rested on symptoms, serum thyroxine and TRAb, thyroid ultrasound, and orbital computed tomography. Each 10 ml fresh peripheral blood draw supplied the PBMCs. V shed 4 bases and J shed 2 bases, with 17 bases lying between them. The CDR3 spans 15 residues. Germline V CDR1 and CDR2: SQVTM, ANQGSEA.

The chain carries TRBV29-1 and TRBJ2-5; D ambiguous. The TCR sequence derives from a man between 18 and 35 years old with Graves' hyperthyroidism. The sequencing input was blood. CDR3 loop: CSVAEVGHLQETQYF. The CDR3 DNA is TGCAGCGTTGCAGAGGTTGGGCACCTTCAAGAGACCCAGTACTTC.